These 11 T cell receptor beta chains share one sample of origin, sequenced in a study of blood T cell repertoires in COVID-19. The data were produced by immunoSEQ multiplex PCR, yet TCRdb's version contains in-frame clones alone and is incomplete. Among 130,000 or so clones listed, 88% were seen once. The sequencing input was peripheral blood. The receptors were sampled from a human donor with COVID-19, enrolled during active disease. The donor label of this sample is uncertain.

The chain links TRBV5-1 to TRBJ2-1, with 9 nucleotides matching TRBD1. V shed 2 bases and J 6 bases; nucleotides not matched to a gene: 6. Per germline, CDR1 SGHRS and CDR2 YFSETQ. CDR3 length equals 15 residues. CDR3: CASSFRQGEGNEQFF. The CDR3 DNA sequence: TGCGCCAGCAGCTTTCGACAGGGGGAGGGCAATGAGCAGTTCTTC. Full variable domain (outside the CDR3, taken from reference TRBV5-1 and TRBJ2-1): KAGVTQTPRYLIKTRGQQVTLSCSPISGHRSVSWYQQTPGQGLQFLFEYFSETQRNKGNFPGRFSGRQFSNSRSEMNVSTLELGDSALYLCASSFRQGEGNEQFFGPGTRLTVL.

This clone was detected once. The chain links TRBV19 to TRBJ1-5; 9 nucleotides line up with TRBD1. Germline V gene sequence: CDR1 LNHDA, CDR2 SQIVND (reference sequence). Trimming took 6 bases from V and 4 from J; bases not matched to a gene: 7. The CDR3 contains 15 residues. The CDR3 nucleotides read TGTGCCAGTAGACGGGACAGGGAGCGGAATCAGCCCCAGCATTTT. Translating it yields CASRRDRERNQPQHF.

CDR3 coding DNA: TGCGCCAGCAGCCAAGGAACAGGGTTTGGGAACACCATATATTTT. Its translation: CASSQGTGFGNTIYF. The V and J genes are TRBV4-1 and TRBJ1-3; D perhaps matches TRBD1 (6 bases). CDR3 length: 15 residues. V was clipped by 1 base and J by 7 bases, with 14 bases between them. The germline V gene encodes CDR1 MGHRA and CDR2 YSYEKL.

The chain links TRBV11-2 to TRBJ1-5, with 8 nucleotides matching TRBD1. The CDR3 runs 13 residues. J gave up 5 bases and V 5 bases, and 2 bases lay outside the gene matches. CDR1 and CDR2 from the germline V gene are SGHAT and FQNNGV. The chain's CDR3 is CASSPDRDQPQHF. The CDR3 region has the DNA TGTGCCAGCAGCCCGGACAGGGATCAGCCCCAGCATTTT. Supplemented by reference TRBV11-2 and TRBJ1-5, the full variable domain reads EAGVAQSPRYKIIEKRQSVAFWCNPISGHATLYWYQQILGQGPKLLIQFQNNGVVDDSQLPKDRFSAERLKGVDSTLKIQPAKLEDSAVYLCASSPDRDQPQHFGDGTRLSIL.

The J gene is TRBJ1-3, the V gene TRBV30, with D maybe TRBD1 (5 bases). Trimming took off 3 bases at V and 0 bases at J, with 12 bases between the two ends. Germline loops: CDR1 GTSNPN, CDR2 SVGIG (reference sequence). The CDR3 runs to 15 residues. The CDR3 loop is CAWSPRGVSGNTIYF. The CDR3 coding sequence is TGTGCCTGGAGCCCCCGGGGGGTCTCTGGAAACACCATATATTTT.

The CDR3 sequence is CASSQGGGSDNEQFF. The CDR3 DNA reads as TGTGCCAGCAGCCAAGGGGGCGGAAGCGACAATGAGCAGTTCTTC. The rearrangement uses TRBV3-1 (or the pseudogene TRBV3-2) and TRBJ2-1; possibly TRBD1 for D (5 bases). The V gene's germline CDR1 is LGHDT and CDR2 YNNKEL (reference sequence). The CDR3 is 15 amino acids. With 1 base removed from V and 5 bases from J, the gap between germline ends came to 12 bases.

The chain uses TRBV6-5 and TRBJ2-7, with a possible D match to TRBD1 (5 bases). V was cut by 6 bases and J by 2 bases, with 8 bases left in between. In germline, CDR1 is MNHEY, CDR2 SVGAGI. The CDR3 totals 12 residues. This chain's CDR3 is CASSPGPYEQYF. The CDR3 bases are TGTGCCAGCAGCCCAGGGCCCTACGAGCAGTACTTC.

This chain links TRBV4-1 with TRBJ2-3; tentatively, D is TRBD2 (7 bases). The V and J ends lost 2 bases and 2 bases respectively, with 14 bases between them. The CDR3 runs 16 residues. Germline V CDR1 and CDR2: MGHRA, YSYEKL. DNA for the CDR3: TGCGCCAGCAGCCAACTCCCTGGGGGGGCCACAGATACGCAGTATTTT. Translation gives CASSQLPGGATDTQYF.

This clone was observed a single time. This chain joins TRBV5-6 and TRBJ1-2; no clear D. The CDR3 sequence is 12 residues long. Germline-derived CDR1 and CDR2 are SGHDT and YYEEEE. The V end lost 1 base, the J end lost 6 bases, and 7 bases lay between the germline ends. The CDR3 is CASSLTEHGYTF. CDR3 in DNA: TGTGCCAGCAGCTTGACTGAGCATGGCTACACCTTC.

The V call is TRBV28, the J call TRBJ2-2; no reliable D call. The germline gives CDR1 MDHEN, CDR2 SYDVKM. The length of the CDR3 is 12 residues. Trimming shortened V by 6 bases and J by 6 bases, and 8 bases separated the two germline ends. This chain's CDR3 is CASRHTSGELFF. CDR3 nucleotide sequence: TGTGCCAGCAGACACACGTCCGGGGAGCTGTTTTTT.

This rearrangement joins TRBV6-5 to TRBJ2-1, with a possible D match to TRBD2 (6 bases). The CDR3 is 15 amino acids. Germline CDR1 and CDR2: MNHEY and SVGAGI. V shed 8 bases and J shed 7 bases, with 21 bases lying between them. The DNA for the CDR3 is TGTGCCAGCGGGCTTCCTCCCGGGACTTCTAATGAGCAGTTCTTC. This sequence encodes CASGLPPGTSNEQFF.